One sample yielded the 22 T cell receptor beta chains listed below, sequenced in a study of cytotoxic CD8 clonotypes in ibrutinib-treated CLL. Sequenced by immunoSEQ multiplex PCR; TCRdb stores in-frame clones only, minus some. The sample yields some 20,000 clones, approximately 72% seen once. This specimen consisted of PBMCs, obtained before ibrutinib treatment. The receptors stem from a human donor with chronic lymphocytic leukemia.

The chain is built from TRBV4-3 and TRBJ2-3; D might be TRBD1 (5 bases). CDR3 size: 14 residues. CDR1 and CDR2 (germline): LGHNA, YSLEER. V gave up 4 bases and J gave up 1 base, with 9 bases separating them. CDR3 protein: CASSRQIRTDTQYF. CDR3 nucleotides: TGCGCCAGCAGCCGACAGATACGCACAGATACGCAGTATTTT.

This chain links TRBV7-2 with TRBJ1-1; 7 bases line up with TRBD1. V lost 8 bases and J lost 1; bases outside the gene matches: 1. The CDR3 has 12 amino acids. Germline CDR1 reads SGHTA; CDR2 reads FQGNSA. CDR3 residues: CASRDRNTEAFF. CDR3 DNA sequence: TGTGCCAGCCGGGACAGGAACACTGAAGCTTTCTTT.

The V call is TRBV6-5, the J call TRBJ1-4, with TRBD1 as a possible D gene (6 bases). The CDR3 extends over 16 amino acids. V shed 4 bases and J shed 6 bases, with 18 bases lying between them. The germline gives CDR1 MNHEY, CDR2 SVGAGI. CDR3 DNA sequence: TGTGCCAGCAGTTTTGGCCTCAGGGGACGGGATGAAAAACTGTTTTTT. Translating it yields CASSFGLRGRDEKLFF.

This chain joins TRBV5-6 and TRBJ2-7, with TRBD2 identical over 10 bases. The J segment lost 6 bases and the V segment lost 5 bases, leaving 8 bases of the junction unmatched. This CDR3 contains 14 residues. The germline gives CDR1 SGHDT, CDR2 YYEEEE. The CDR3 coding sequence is TGTGCCAGCAGGGGGACGGGACTAGCGTCCGAGCAGTACTTC. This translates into CASRGTGLASEQYF.

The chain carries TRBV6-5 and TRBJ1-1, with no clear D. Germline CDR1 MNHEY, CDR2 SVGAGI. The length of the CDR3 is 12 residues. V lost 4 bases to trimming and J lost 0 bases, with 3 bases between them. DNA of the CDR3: TGTGCCAGCAGTTTTCTGAACACTGAAGCTTTCTTT. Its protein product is CASSFLNTEAFF.

The CDR3 nucleotides are TGCGCCAGCAAAGGGGGCGGGAGGGCAGGCGAGCAGTACTTC. Its protein is CASKGGGRAGEQYF. V usage is TRBV10-2 and J usage is TRBJ2-7; 9 nucleotides agree with TRBD2. V was clipped by 7 bases and J by 6 bases; unmatched bases: 10. The CDR3 spans 14 residues. CDR1 and CDR2 (germline): WSHSY, SAAADI.

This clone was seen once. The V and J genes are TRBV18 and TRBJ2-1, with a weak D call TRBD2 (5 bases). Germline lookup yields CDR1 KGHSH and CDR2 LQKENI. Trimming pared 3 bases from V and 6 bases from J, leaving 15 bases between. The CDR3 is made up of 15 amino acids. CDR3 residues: CASSPREALGNEQFF. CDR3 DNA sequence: TGTGCCAGCTCACCGAGGGAAGCTCTCGGCAATGAGCAGTTCTTC.

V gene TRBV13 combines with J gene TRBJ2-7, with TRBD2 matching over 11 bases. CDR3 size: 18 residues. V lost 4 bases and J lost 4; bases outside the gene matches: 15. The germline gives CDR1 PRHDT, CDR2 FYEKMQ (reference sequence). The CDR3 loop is CASSSPGQVLAGAYEQYF. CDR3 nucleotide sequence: TGTGCCAGCAGCTCCCCGGGACAGGTACTAGCGGGAGCTTACGAGCAGTACTTC.

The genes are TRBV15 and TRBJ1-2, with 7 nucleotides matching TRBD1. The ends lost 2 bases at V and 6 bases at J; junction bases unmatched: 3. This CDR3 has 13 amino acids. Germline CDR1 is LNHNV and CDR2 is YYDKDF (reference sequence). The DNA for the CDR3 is TGTGCCACCAGCAGACAGGGGGGGGATGGCTACACCTTC. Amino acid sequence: CATSRQGGDGYTF.

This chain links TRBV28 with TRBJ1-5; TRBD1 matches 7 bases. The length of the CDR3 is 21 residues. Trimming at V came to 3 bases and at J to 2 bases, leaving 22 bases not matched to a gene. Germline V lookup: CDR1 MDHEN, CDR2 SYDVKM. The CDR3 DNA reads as TGTGCCAGCAGTTTCCTAATACGACAGGGTGTCCCTTCGAGCCGCAATCAGCCCCAGCATTTT. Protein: CASSFLIRQGVPSSRNQPQHF.

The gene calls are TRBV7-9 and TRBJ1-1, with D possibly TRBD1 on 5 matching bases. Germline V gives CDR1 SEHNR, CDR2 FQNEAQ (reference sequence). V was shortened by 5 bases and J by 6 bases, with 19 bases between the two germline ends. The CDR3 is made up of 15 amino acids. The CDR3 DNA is TGTGCCAGCAGCCTGGTCCCCGGAGGGGTATCTGAAGCTTTCTTT. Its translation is CASSLVPGGVSEAFF. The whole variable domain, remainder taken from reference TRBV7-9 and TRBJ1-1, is DTGVSQNPRHKITKRGQNVTFRCDPISEHNRLYWYRQTLGQGPEFLTYFQNEAQLEKSRLLSDRFSAERPKGSFSTLEIQRTEQGDSAMYLCASSLVPGGVSEAFFGQGTRLTVV.

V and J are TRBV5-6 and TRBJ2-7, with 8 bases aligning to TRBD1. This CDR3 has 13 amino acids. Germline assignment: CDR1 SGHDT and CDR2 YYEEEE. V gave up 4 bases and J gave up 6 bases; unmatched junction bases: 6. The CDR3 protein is CASSPDRVAEQYF. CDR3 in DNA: TGTGCCAGCAGCCCGGACAGGGTCGCCGAGCAGTACTTC.

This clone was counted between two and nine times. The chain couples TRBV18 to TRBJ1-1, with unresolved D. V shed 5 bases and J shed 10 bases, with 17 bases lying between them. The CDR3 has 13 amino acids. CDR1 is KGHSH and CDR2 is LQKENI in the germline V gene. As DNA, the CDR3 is TGTGCCAGCTCAATTCCAGGTGGGAAGGCAGCTTTCTTT. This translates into CASSIPGGKAAFF.

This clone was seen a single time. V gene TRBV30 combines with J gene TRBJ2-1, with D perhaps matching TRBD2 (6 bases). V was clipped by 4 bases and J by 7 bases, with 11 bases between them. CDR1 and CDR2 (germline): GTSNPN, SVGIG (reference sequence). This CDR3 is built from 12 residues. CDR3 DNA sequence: TGTGCCTGGAAGGCAGGGAGGAATGAGCAGTTCTTC. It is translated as CAWKAGRNEQFF.

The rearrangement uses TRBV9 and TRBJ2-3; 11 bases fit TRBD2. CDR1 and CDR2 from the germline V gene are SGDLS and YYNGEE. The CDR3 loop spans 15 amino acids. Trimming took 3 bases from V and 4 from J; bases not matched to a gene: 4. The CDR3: CASSALAGAPDTQYF. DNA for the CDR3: TGTGCCAGCAGCGCACTAGCGGGGGCCCCAGATACGCAGTATTTT.

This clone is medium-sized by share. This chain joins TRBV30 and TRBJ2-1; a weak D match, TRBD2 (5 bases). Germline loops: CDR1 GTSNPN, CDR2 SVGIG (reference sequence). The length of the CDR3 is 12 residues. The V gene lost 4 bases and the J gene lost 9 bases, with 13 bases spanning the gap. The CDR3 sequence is CAWTGGPGEQFF. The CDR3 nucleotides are TGTGCCTGGACGGGCGGGCCCGGTGAGCAGTTCTTC.

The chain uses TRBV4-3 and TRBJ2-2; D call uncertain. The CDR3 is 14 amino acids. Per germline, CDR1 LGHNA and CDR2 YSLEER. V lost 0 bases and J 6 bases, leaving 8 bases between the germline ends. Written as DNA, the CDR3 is TGCGCCAGCAGCCAAGAGTCCGCAGCCGGGGAGCTGTTTTTT. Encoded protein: CASSQESAAGELFF.

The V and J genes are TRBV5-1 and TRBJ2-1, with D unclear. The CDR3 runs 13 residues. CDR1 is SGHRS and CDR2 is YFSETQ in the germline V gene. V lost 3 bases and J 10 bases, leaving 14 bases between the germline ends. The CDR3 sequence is CASSSGDQREQFF. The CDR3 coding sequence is TGCGCCAGCAGCTCCGGTGACCAGAGGGAGCAGTTCTTC.

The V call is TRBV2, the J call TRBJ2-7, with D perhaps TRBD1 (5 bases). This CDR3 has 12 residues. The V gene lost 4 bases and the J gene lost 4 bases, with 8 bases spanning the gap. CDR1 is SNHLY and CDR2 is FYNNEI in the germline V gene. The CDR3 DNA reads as TGTGCCAGCAGTGGTAAGGGGTACGAGCAGTACTTC. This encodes CASSGKGYEQYF.

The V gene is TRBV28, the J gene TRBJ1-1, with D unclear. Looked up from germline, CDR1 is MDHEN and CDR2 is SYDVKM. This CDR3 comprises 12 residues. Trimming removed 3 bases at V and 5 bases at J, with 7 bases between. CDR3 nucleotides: TGTGCCAGCAGTTTCGAGGTTACTGAAGCTTTCTTT. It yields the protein CASSFEVTEAFF.

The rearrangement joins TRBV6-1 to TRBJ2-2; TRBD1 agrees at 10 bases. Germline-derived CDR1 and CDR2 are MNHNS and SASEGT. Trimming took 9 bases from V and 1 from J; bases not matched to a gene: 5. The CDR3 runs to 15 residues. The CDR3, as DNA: TGTGCCAGTACCCGGGACAGGGGGAACACCGGGGAGCTGTTTTTT. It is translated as CASTRDRGNTGELFF.

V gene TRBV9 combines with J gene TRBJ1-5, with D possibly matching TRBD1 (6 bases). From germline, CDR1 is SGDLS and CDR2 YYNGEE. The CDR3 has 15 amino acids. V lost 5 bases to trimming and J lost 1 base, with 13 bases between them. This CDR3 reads CASSMGAGSNQPQHF. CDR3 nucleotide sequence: TGTGCCAGCAGTATGGGGGCCGGGAGCAATCAGCCCCAGCATTTT. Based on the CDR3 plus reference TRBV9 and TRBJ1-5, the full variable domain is DSGVTQTPKHLITATGQRVTLRCSPRSGDLSVYWYQQSLDQGLQFLIQYYNGEERAKGNILERFSAQQFPDLHSELNLSSLELGDSALYFCASSMGAGSNQPQHFGDGTRLSIL.